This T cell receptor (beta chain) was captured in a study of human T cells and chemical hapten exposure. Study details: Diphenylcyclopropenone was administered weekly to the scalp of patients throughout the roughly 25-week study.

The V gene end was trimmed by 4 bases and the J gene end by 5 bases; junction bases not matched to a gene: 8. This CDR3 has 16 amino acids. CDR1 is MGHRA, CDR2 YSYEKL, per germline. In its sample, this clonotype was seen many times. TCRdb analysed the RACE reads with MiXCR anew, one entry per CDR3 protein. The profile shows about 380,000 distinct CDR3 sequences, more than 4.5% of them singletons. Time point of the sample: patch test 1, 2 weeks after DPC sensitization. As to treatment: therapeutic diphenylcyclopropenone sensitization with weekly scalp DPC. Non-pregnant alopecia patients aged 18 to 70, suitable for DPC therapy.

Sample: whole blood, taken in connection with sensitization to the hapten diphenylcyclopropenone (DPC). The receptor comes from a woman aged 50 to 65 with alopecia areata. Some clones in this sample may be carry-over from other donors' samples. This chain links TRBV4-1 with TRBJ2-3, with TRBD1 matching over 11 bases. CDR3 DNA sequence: TGCGCCAGCAGCCCCGAGGAGGGACAGGGGGGAGATACGCAGTATTTT. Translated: CASSPEEGQGGDTQYF.